This passage covers 15 T cell receptor beta chains from one sample sequenced in a study of early T cells in non-severe SARS-CoV-2 infection. From the 5' RACE reads, TCRdb called clonotypes with MiXCR, one entry per CDR3 protein. The sample consists of more than 85,000 distinct CDR3 sequences, approximately 14% of them appearing once. Sample: whole blood. The receptor set was obtained from an adult who was a healthcare worker with PCR-confirmed SARS-CoV-2 infection or an uninfected control (not recorded which).

The gene calls are TRBV12-3 or TRBV12-4 and TRBJ2-3; TRBD2 matches at 11 bases. The CDR3 covers 14 residues. Trimming removed 8 bases from V and 4 bases from J; junction bases left unmatched: 5. The CDR3 spells CASRRLAGPDTQYF. Written as DNA, the CDR3 is TGTGCCAGCCGGCGACTAGCGGGACCAGATACGCAGTATTTT.

This clonotype was seen repeatedly, ten times or more. The genes are TRBV7-2 and TRBJ2-1; perhaps TRBD1 as D (5 bases). The CDR3 consists of 13 residues. The V end lost 3 bases, the J end lost 6 bases, and 9 bases lay between the germline ends. Germline V CDR1 and CDR2: SGHTA, FQGNSA. The CDR3 protein is CASSFTGPNEQFF. The CDR3 coding sequence is TGTGCCAGCAGCTTCACAGGCCCCAATGAGCAGTTCTTC.

Worth noting for this clonotype: A single base separates this from a much larger clone, so it may be a read error. This chain uses TRBV12-3 or TRBV12-4 with TRBJ2-1; 7 bases are a match to TRBD2. Losses at the gene ends were 6 bases for V and 7 bases for J; bases not matched to a gene: 12. This CDR3 has 15 amino acids. The CDR3 DNA sequence: TGTGCCAGCAGAACCGGACTAGAGTCGGGGAATGAGCAGTTCTTC. Protein: CASRTGLESGNEQFF.

There are a few counts of this clonotype. V gene TRBV19 combines with J gene TRBJ2-7; TRBD1 aligns across 7 bases. The CDR3 sequence is 15 residues long. Germline V gene lookup returns CDR1 LNHDA and CDR2 SQIVND (reference sequence). Trimming removed 6 bases from V and 3 bases from J; junction bases left unmatched: 11. CDR3 nucleotides: TGTGCCAGTAGGGCGGACGGGACAGCACTCTACGAGCAGTACTTC. Translation gives CASRADGTALYEQYF.

This clonotype was counted only a few times. The V and J genes are TRBV12-3 or TRBV12-4 and TRBJ1-6; D uncertain. With 6 bases removed from V and 9 bases from J, the gap between germline ends came to 9 bases. The CDR3 is made up of 12 amino acids. In DNA, the CDR3 is TGTGCCAGCAGCCGACTTGGTTCACCCCTCCACTTT. Translated, it gives CASSRLGSPLHF.

Written as DNA, the CDR3 is TGTGCCAGCAGCTTAACTAGTACTAATGAGCAGTTCTTC. Translated: CASSLTSTNEQFF. The rearrangement links TRBV7-2 to TRBJ2-1; a weak D match, TRBD2 (5 bases). V lost 2 bases, J lost 7 bases, and 9 bases lay in between. CDR3 size: 13 residues. CDR1 and CDR2 (germline): SGHTA, FQGNSA.

The V gene is TRBV2, the J gene TRBJ2-1; 7 bases are shared with TRBD2. CDR3 length: 14 residues. Germline CDR1 is SNHLY and CDR2 is FYNNEI. J gave up 5 bases and V 4 bases, and 5 bases lay outside the gene matches. The CDR3 region is CASSGLAEDNEQFF. As DNA, the CDR3 is TGTGCCAGCAGTGGGCTAGCGGAAGACAATGAGCAGTTCTTC.

In this sample, this clonotype is medium-sized (0.01 to 0.1%). The chain carries TRBV6-2 or TRBV6-3 and TRBJ1-5; tentatively, D is TRBD1 (6 bases). CDR3 length equals 14 residues. The V gene lost 7 bases and the J gene lost 7 bases, with 17 bases spanning the gap. CDR1 and CDR2 (germline): MNHEY, SVGEGT. The CDR3 DNA reads as TGTGCCAGCACCAAGGGGGGACCTCCACAGCCCCAGCATTTT. As protein: CASTKGGPPQPQHF.

This clonotype was seen only a few times. The J gene is TRBJ2-7, the V gene TRBV15; D gene uncertain. In germline, CDR1 is LNHNV, CDR2 YYDKDF (reference sequence). Trimming shortened V by 1 base and J by 3 bases, and 16 bases separated the two germline ends. The length of the CDR3 is 16 residues. CDR3 sequence reads: CATSRAGGVSFYEQYF. The CDR3 DNA follows: TGTGCCACCAGCAGAGCCGGTGGGGTGAGCTTCTACGAGCAGTACTTC.

This clonotype came up many times. The rearrangement links TRBV29-1 to TRBJ2-5; no definite D call. Germline V gives CDR1 SQVTM, CDR2 ANQGSEA. There are 13 residues in the CDR3. Trimming stripped 7 bases from V and 3 bases from J, with 15 bases between. This CDR3 is CSAQPRLEETQYF. CDR3 in DNA: TGCAGCGCCCAGCCGAGGTTAGAAGAGACCCAGTACTTC.

This clonotype was seen a handful of times. V and J are TRBV30 and TRBJ1-2; D is ambiguous. The CDR3 has 11 residues. Trimming removed 0 bases from V and 7 bases from J, with 6 bases in between. CDR1 is GTSNPN, CDR2 SVGIG, per germline (reference sequence). CDR3 residues: CAWSVGVGYTF. The DNA for the CDR3 is TGTGCCTGGAGTGTTGGGGTTGGCTACACCTTC.

The rearrangement joins TRBV27 to TRBJ2-7, with 11 bases that match TRBD2. CDR1 and CDR2 from the germline V gene are MNHEY and SMNVEV (reference sequence). This CDR3 has 18 amino acids. The V and J ends lost 4 bases and 4 bases, in that order; junction bases with no gene match: 15. The CDR3 spells CASSYGTSGITRCYEQYF. DNA of the CDR3: TGTGCCAGCAGTTACGGGACTAGCGGAATAACCCGTTGTTACGAGCAGTACTTC.

This clonotype has a handful of counts. The V and J genes are TRBV9 and TRBJ2-1; D gene uncertain. Looked up from germline, CDR1 is SGDLS and CDR2 is YYNGEE. V lost 4 bases and J lost 5, with 13 bases in between. The CDR3 is 14 amino acids. The CDR3 coding sequence is TGTGCCAGCAGCCCGACGGGTAGCCACAATGAGCAGTTCTTC. This translates into CASSPTGSHNEQFF. Full variable domain (rest looked up from reference TRBV9 and TRBJ2-1): DSGVTQTPKHLITATGQRVTLRCSPRSGDLSVYWYQQSLDQGLQFLIQYYNGEERAKGNILERFSAQQFPDLHSELNLSSLELGDSALYFCASSPTGSHNEQFFGPGTRLTVL.

This clonotype has only one observation. Just one base apart from a much larger clone, this may be a read error. V usage is TRBV6-6 and J usage is TRBJ2-7, with no clear D. The ends were cut back, 7 bases at V and 0 bases at J, with 16 bases in the middle. This CDR3 is 15 amino acids long. The germline CDR1 and CDR2 sequences are MNHNY and SVGAGI (reference sequence). CDR3 nucleotides: TGTGCCAGCATCCATCACCCGGGCCTCTCCTACGAGCAGTACTTC. Translating gives CASIHHPGLSYEQYF.

This clonotype was seen a handful of times. The chain couples TRBV12-3 or TRBV12-4 to TRBJ2-1, with D tentatively TRBD1 or TRBD2 (5 bases each). This CDR3 contains 14 residues. With 6 bases removed from V and 8 bases from J, the gap between germline ends came to 17 bases. In nucleotides, the CDR3 is TGTGCCAGCAGGGGACGCGATCTAGGGGATGAGCAGTTCTTC. Its translation: CASRGRDLGDEQFF.